Listed below are T cell receptor beta chains from one sample, sequenced in a study of T cell clones after liver transplantation. Sequenced by immunoSEQ multiplex PCR; TCRdb stores in-frame clones only, minus some. The sample carries fewer than 70,000 clones, about 64% recorded once. The sequences come from CD4+ T cells from blood, collected before liver transplant. These receptors were taken from a human donor who received a liver transplant. The CDR3 runs from the conserved cysteine through the conserved F or W. A D gene is named only where the DNA matches it firmly. Only part of the rows carry a size: once, few, many, or a class if the clone is expanded.

size: few
V: TRBV2
J: TRBJ2-7
D: NA
DNA: TGTGCCAGCAGGTTGGGGTCAGGGACCTACGAGCAGTACTTC
CDR3: CASRLGSGTYEQYF

size: NA
V: TRBV7-3
J: TRBJ1-5
D: NA
DNA: TGTGCCAGCAGCTTAATAGGGGGACAGCCCCAGCATTTT
CDR3: CASSLIGGQPQHF

size: NA
V: TRBV29-1
J: TRBJ1-1
D: TRBD1
DNA: TGCAGCGTCACGACAGGGGGTGAAGCTTTCTTT
CDR3: CSVTTGGEAFF

size: NA
V: TRBV9
J: TRBJ2-7
D: TRBD2
DNA: TGTGCCAGCAGCGTAGGCGGGGGGGTCCACGAGCAGTACTTC
CDR3: CASSVGGGVHEQYF

size: NA
V: TRBV5-1
J: TRBJ2-3
D: TRBD1
DNA: TGCGCCAGCAGCTTAGGACAGGGATGGACAGATACGCAGTATTTT
CDR3: CASSLGQGWTDTQYF

size: NA
V: TRBV30
J: TRBJ1-6
D: TRBD1
DNA: TGTGCCTGGAGTGTATCGGGACAGGGAAGTACCCTCCACTTT
CDR3: CAWSVSGQGSTLHF

size: NA
V: TRBV28
J: TRBJ2-4
D: NA
DNA: TGTGCCAGCAGTTTTACCAGGCGTACGCTAGCCAAAAACATTCAGTACTTC
CDR3: CASSFTRRTLAKNIQYF

size: once
V: TRBV11-3
J: TRBJ2-3
D: NA
DNA: TGTGCCAGCAGCTCTCCGGGATTCACAGATACGCAGTATTTT
CDR3: CASSSPGFTDTQYF

size: NA
V: TRBV27
J: TRBJ1-2
D: TRBD1
DNA: TGTGCCAGCAGAATGGGACAGGACCACTATGGCTACACCTTC
CDR3: CASRMGQDHYGYTF

size: once
V: TRBV18
J: TRBJ1-6
D: NA
DNA: TGTGCCAGCTCAGGAGGGACGGCTCATAATTCACCCCTCCACTTT
CDR3: CASSGGTAHNSPLHF